Below are 23 T cell receptor beta chains sequenced from a single sample in a study of T-cell memory formation after mild COVID-19 (dated by TCRdb to the early 2020s). Library prep was done by 5' RACE. The reads were generated on an Illumina NovaSeq 6000. TCRdb took the public reads, trimmed them with fastp at Q25, ran MiXCR for clone calling and kept in-frame beta chains. Identical CDR3 protein sequences are pooled into one entry, listed with their most common genes and DNA. Here the sample has about 180,000 distinct CDR3 sequences; 16% occur a single time. The top ten clonotypes cover around 1.9% of the sample. Sequencing used PBMCs or a T cell subset sorted from them (not recorded which). These TCRs come from an adult woman who had mild COVID-19 (a few samples of this study predate the infection). The sample titles of this study are shuffled in the database, so cell type and time point are left out; the donor was told from shared clones.

This clonotype was found a few times. The gene calls are TRBV5-1 and TRBJ2-5; D tentatively reads TRBD1 or TRBD2 (5 bases each). Trimming cost V 3 bases and J 3 bases, with 15 bases left between them. CDR1 SGHRS and CDR2 YFSETQ come from the germline V gene. The CDR3 extends over 15 amino acids. This CDR3 reads CASSSGDGRKETQYF. As DNA, the CDR3 is TGCGCCAGCAGCTCCGGGGACGGTCGCAAAGAGACCCAGTACTTC. The complete variable domain, with remaining parts taken from reference TRBV5-1 and TRBJ2-5, reads KAGVTQTPRYLIKTRGQQVTLSCSPISGHRSVSWYQQTPGQGLQFLFEYFSETQRNKGNFPGRFSGRQFSNSRSEMNVSTLELGDSALYLCASSSGDGRKETQYFGPGTRLLVL.

There are a few counts of this clonotype. This sequence joins TRBV29-1 and TRBJ1-1, with 9 bases lining up with TRBD1. V was pared by 6 bases and J by 7 bases, with 9 bases of the junction left unmatched. Germline values: CDR1 SQVTM, CDR2 ANQGSEA. There are 13 residues in the CDR3. CDR3: CSVQGQGPLEAFF. In DNA form, the CDR3 reads TGCAGCGTACAGGGACAGGGACCCCTTGAAGCTTTCTTT.

There are a few counts of this clonotype. This chain joins TRBV18 and TRBJ1-2, with D possibly being TRBD1 (6 bases). This CDR3 region has 13 residues. Looked up from germline, CDR1 is KGHSH and CDR2 is LQKENI. V was pared by 5 bases and J by 3 bases, with 10 bases between. CDR3 loop: CASSSGVYYGYTF. The CDR3 bases are TGTGCCAGCTCATCAGGGGTTTACTATGGCTACACCTTC.

This clonotype showed up many times. The chain employs TRBV20-1 and TRBJ2-5; 16 bases are shared with TRBD2. Trimming took 3 bases from V and 9 from J; bases not matched to a gene: 4. The germline V gene has CDR1 DFQATT and CDR2 SNEGSKA (reference sequence). This CDR3 comprises 14 residues. The CDR3 DNA reads as TGCAGTGCTAGGGGACTAGCGGGGGGGCCGCCCCAGTACTTC. This encodes CSARGLAGGPPQYF.

V is TRBV2 and J is TRBJ2-1; maybe TRBD2 (6 bases). Trimming left V 8 bases short and J 9 bases short, with 14 bases between. This CDR3 has 12 residues. The germline CDR1 and CDR2 sequences are SNHLY and FYNNEI. CDR3 amino acids: CASDMEGTEQFF. The CDR3, as DNA: TGTGCCAGCGATATGGAGGGTACTGAGCAGTTCTTC.

This chain joins TRBV24-1 and TRBJ2-2; 7 bases map to TRBD2. Germline assignment: CDR1 KGHDR and CDR2 SFDVKD. The J segment lost 5 bases and the V segment lost 8 bases, leaving 7 bases of the junction unmatched. This CDR3 region has 14 residues. The CDR3 is CATMRGSGTGELFF. CDR3 bases: TGTGCCACCATGCGGGGGTCGGGAACCGGGGAGCTGTTTTTT.

Only a few counts were recorded for this clonotype. The chain carries TRBV6-6 and TRBJ1-2; 7 bases align to TRBD1. The CDR3 sequence is 15 residues long. Germline V gene lookup returns CDR1 MNHNY and CDR2 SVGAGI (reference sequence). Losses at the gene ends were 5 bases for V and 6 bases for J; bases not matched to a gene: 12. CDR3 amino acids: CASSGTTGEYNGYTF. CDR3 DNA: TGTGCCAGCAGTGGCACAACAGGGGAGTATAATGGCTACACCTTC.

This clonotype was counted only a few times. The chain has TRBV6-1 and TRBJ1-2; unclear D gene. Trimming took off 3 bases at V and 4 bases at J, with 6 bases between the two ends. CDR3 size: 12 residues. The germline V gene has CDR1 MNHNS and CDR2 SASEGT. DNA of the CDR3: TGTGCCAGCAGTGAGGACGTCTATGGCTACACCTTC. Its protein is CASSEDVYGYTF.

In DNA form, the CDR3 reads TGTGCCAGCATACGAGGGACAGGGCCCCAGCATTTT. It codes for CASIRGTGPQHF. V and J are TRBV12-3 or TRBV12-4 and TRBJ1-5; 8 bases agree with TRBD1. After removal of 7 bases from V and 9 bases from J, the junction contained 5 bases not matched to a gene. The CDR3 has 12 amino acids.

The chain recombines TRBV19 with TRBJ2-7; 7 nucleotides line up with TRBD1. This CDR3 spans 16 amino acids. J was trimmed by 1 base and V by 4 bases; bases with no gene match: 10. CDR1 and CDR2 (germline): LNHDA, SQIVND (reference sequence). The CDR3 DNA is TGTGCCAGTAGTACCGGGACAGCTTCTTCGTCCTACGAGCAGTACTTC. Translation: CASSTGTASSSYEQYF.

The rearrangement uses TRBV5-1 and TRBJ1-1; TRBD1 matches 10 bases. Germline-derived CDR1 and CDR2 are SGHRS and YFSETQ. Germline trimming cut 3 bases from V and 6 bases from J; bases unmatched to any gene: 5. The CDR3 length is 14 residues. DNA for the CDR3: TGCGCCAGCAGCTCGAAGACAGGGGGCCCTGAAGCTTTCTTT. Protein product: CASSSKTGGPEAFF.

This clonotype has a handful of counts. The chain links TRBV6-1 to TRBJ2-7; 12 positions agree with TRBD1. Unmatched junction bases numbered 6, after V lost 6 bases and J lost 3 bases. CDR3 length: 15 residues. Germline V gene lookup returns CDR1 MNHNS and CDR2 SASEGT. This CDR3 reads CASSAGQGAIYEQYF. CDR3 in DNA: TGTGCCAGCAGCGCGGGACAGGGGGCGATCTACGAGCAGTACTTC.

This clonotype showed up many times. The chain links TRBV20-1 to TRBJ2-1; D is perhaps TRBD1 (5 bases). Trimming stripped 0 bases from V and 9 bases from J, with 12 bases between. The CDR3 covers 13 residues. Germline V gives CDR1 DFQATT, CDR2 SNEGSKA (reference sequence). The CDR3 nucleotides read TGCAGTGCTAGAGATACAGGTGTCTCTGAGCAGTTCTTC. Its protein is CSARDTGVSEQFF.

This clonotype was counted a few times. This chain links TRBV5-6 with TRBJ2-5, with 9 bases aligning to TRBD1. CDR3 length: 15 amino acids. After removal of 4 bases from V and 4 bases from J, the junction contained 8 bases not matched to a gene. Germline V gene data show CDR1 as SGHDT and CDR2 as YYEEEE. CDR3 loop: CASSPGTGSRETQYF. The CDR3 nucleotides are TGTGCCAGCAGCCCTGGGACAGGGAGCAGAGAGACCCAGTACTTC. The variable domain in full, with the rest retrieved from reference TRBV5-6 and TRBJ2-5, is DAGVTQSPTHLIKTRGQQVTLRCSPKSGHDTVSWYQQALGQGPQFIFQYYEEEERQRGNFPDRFSGHQFPNYSSELNVNALLLGDSALYLCASSPGTGSRETQYFGPGTRLLVL.

The sample holds many counts of this clonotype. The genes are TRBV9 and TRBJ2-1; D is undetermined. CDR3 length: 14 amino acids. Germline loops: CDR1 SGDLS, CDR2 YYNGEE. Trimming cost V 0 bases and J 8 bases, with 12 bases left between them. CDR3 DNA: TGTGCCAGCAGCGTAGGATTGCTCGGCGATGAGCAGTTCTTC. The encoded protein is CASSVGLLGDEQFF.

The J gene is TRBJ2-1, the V gene TRBV27, with 13 nucleotides matching TRBD2. The CDR3 spans 15 residues. J lost 8 bases, V lost 4 bases, and 5 bases had no gene match. Per germline, CDR1 MNHEY and CDR2 SMNVEV (reference sequence). CDR3 region: CASSSTSGRFHEQFF. CDR3 nucleotides: TGTGCCAGCAGTTCGACTAGCGGGAGGTTTCATGAGCAGTTCTTC.

The table lists this clonotype with a few counts. The chain joins TRBV9 to TRBJ1-1; D not resolved. The ends were cut back, 4 bases at V and 5 bases at J, with 18 bases in the middle. The CDR3 is 15 residues long. CDR1 and CDR2 from the germline V gene are SGDLS and YYNGEE. For the CDR3, the DNA is TGTGCCAGCAGCCCAGCGGACGGAGTGAGTACTGAAGCTTTCTTT. Its translation: CASSPADGVSTEAFF.

V and J are TRBV6-5 and TRBJ1-1; D gene unclear. The CDR3 covers 14 residues. With 4 bases removed from V and 1 base from J, the gap between germline ends came to 10 bases. Germline V gene data show CDR1 as MNHEY and CDR2 as SVGAGI. This CDR3 reads CASSSPHGNTEAFF. In nucleotides, the CDR3 is TGTGCCAGCAGTTCCCCACATGGGAACACTGAAGCTTTCTTT.

The table lists this clonotype with many counts. The chain carries TRBV18 and TRBJ2-5; the match to TRBD2 covers 9 bases. This CDR3 has 15 amino acids. Trimming cost V 5 bases and J 0 bases; bases outside gene matches: 4. The germline CDR1 and CDR2 sequences are KGHSH and LQKENI. As DNA, the CDR3 is TGTGCCAGCTCATCGGGACTAGCAGACCAAGAGACCCAGTACTTC. This codes for CASSSGLADQETQYF.

The chain combines TRBV7-2 with TRBJ2-5; D tentatively reads TRBD1 or TRBD2 (5 bases each). The V gene's germline CDR1 is SGHTA and CDR2 FQGNSA. V was trimmed by 1 base and J by 5 bases, leaving 8 bases between them. The CDR3 runs 13 residues. CDR3 in amino acids: CASSLGGWETQYF. CDR3 coding DNA: TGTGCCAGCAGCTTAGGGGGGTGGGAGACCCAGTACTTC.

This clonotype showed up just a few times. The chain employs TRBV7-8 and TRBJ2-7; D is ambiguous. Germline V gene lookup returns CDR1 SGHVS and CDR2 FQNEAQ. The CDR3 is 13 residues long. The V and J ends lost 2 bases and 2 bases respectively, with 7 bases between them. The CDR3 DNA reads as TGTGCCAGCAGCTTAAATGCGCCCTACGAGCAGTACTTC. Protein: CASSLNAPYEQYF.

This clonotype has only a few counts. The chain has TRBV7-9 and TRBJ2-7; weak D call: TRBD2 (6 bases). The CDR3 length is 15 residues. Germline CDR1 and CDR2: SEHNR and FQNEAQ (reference sequence). With 5 bases removed from V and 0 bases from J, the gap between germline ends came to 14 bases. CDR3 DNA sequence: TGTGCCAGCAGCGTCCCGGGACTTCGCTCCTACGAGCAGTACTTC. It specifies CASSVPGLRSYEQYF.

The V and J genes are TRBV18 and TRBJ2-3; TRBD1 matches at 7 bases. CDR3 length equals 15 residues. CDR1 and CDR2 from the germline V gene are KGHSH and LQKENI. J gave up 1 base and V 2 bases, and 3 bases lay outside the gene matches. This CDR3 reads CASSPGQGGTDTQYF. CDR3 nucleotides: TGTGCCAGCTCACCAGGGCAGGGGGGCACAGATACGCAGTATTTT.